This T cell receptor beta chain was profiled in a study of T cells in Graves' hyperthyroidism and ophthalmopathy. Study results and limitations: The blood repertoire included most of the expanded thyroid clonotypes above 0.001. Prediction of ophthalmopathy progression came a median approximately 7 months pre-onset.

As regards this clonotype: Its antigen is undetermined.

TCR beta CDR3 regions were amplified from RNA. The HTBI primer set drove a first-round RT-PCR of the TCR CDR3. TCRdb fed the multiplex PCR reads into MiXCR, producing one record per CDR3 protein. This table has a few hundred thousand distinct CDR3 sequences, over 15% appearing once. Subjects with ophthalmopathy showed a Clinical Activity Score no lower than 3, a NOSPECS grade no lower than 4, and a duration shorter than 3 months. Uncontrolled infection, other autoimmune disease, pregnancy or lactation excluded patients. Trimming left V 2 bases short and J 5 bases short, with 9 bases between. The CDR3 covers 14 residues. The V gene's germline CDR1 is MDHEN and CDR2 SYDVKM.

The chain recombines TRBV28 with TRBJ2-2; D unclear. Sequencing input: blood. This receptor was obtained from a woman aged 55-69 years with Graves' ophthalmopathy. The CDR3 loop is CASSLVGLTGELFF. CDR3 in DNA: TGTGCCAGCAGTTTAGTTGGCCTGACCGGGGAGCTGTTTTTT.